This entry describes one TCR beta chain. Only patients with spare fresh-frozen tumor and over two years of follow-up were included. This entry belongs to a study of glioma-infiltrating T cells after dendritic cell vaccination. V was shortened by 5 bases and J by 1 base, with 17 bases between the two germline ends. Germline V gene sequence: CDR1 SGHAT, CDR2 FQNNGV. The CDR3 spans 16 residues. Sequencing was performed with immunoSEQ multiplex PCR; in TCRdb, only in-frame clones are kept and a portion is missing. The sample consists of over 55,000 clones, under 90% of them appearing once. The gene calls are TRBV11-2 and TRBJ1-1; possible D gene TRBD1, 6 bases. Specimen: blood, collected before dendritic cell vaccination. This TCR derives from a human donor with glioblastoma. CDR3 protein: CASSPRDRNQNTEAFF. The CDR3 DNA is TGTGCCAGCAGCCCACGAGACAGGAATCAGAACACTGAAGCTTTCTTT.